What follows are 18 T cell receptor beta chains derived from one specimen sequenced in a study of blood T cell repertoires in COVID-19. The assay was immunoSEQ multiplex PCR, and TCRdb's table has in-frame clones only and misses some. The data show fewer than 70,000 clones, over 75% seen once. Sequencing was carried out using peripheral blood. The receptors were sampled from a man in his forties or fifties with acute or convalescent COVID-19.

This chain uses TRBV7-9 with TRBJ2-1; TRBD2 aligns across 7 bases. The germline V gene encodes CDR1 SEHNR and CDR2 FQNEAQ (reference sequence). This CDR3 contains 15 residues. The V gene end was trimmed by 7 bases and the J gene end by 4 bases; junction bases not matched to a gene: 10. CDR3 region: CASIDSGLGYNEQFF. The DNA for the CDR3 is TGTGCCAGCATCGATAGCGGGCTAGGATACAATGAGCAGTTCTTC.

The chain joins TRBV21-1 to TRBJ2-6; no check of the table's D call, TRBD1, against the DNA was made. TRBV21-1 is deemed a pseudogene. The CDR3 spans 20 residues. The CDR3 reads CASSNLNRDRGRTGANVLTF. The CDR3 coding sequence is TGTGCCAGCAGCAATCTAAACCGGGACAGGGGAAGAACTGGGGCCAACGTCCTGACTTTC.

V gene TRBV4-1 combines with J gene TRBJ1-2; the D gene is possibly TRBD1 (5 bases). This CDR3 contains 15 residues. Germline-derived CDR1 and CDR2 are MGHRA and YSYEKL. V was cut by 1 base and J by 4 bases, with 13 bases left in between. CDR3 DNA sequence: TGCGCCAGCAGCCAAGTTGGGGCAGGCCTCTATGGCTACACCTTC. This translates into CASSQVGAGLYGYTF.

There are a few counts of this clone. V usage is TRBV5-1 and J usage is TRBJ2-7, with TRBD1 as a possible D gene (6 bases). V dropped 4 bases and J dropped 3 bases, with 11 bases sitting between them. The CDR3 sequence is 13 residues long. CDR1 and CDR2 (germline): SGHRS, YFSETQ. The CDR3 DNA sequence: TGCGCCAGCAGCATTTCGGACAGCTACGAGCAGTACTTC. Its protein product is CASSISDSYEQYF.

DNA for the CDR3: TGTGCCAGCAGCCACCTACAGGGACGGGGCACTGAAGCTTTCTTT. Protein product: CASSHLQGRGTEAFF. V gene TRBV14 combines with J gene TRBJ1-1; perhaps TRBD1 as D (6 bases). The CDR3 extends over 15 amino acids. Germline values: CDR1 SGHDN, CDR2 FVKESK. V lost 3 bases to trimming and J lost 4 bases, with 15 bases between them. The full variable domain, rest sourced from reference TRBV14 and TRBJ1-1, is EAGVTQFPSHSVIEKGQTVTLRCDPISGHDNLYWYRRVMGKEIKFLLHFVKESKQDESGMPNNRFLAERTGGTYSTLKVQPAELEDSGVYFCASSHLQGRGTEAFFGQGTRLTVV.

This chain uses TRBV27 with TRBJ1-3, with TRBD1 as a possible D gene (5 bases). The CDR3 extends over 20 amino acids. Deletions cut 4 bases from V and 2 bases from J, with 27 bases between. Germline CDR1 reads MNHEY; CDR2 reads SMNVEV (reference sequence). The CDR3: CASSYDQRRSGTQAGNTIYF. CDR3 in DNA: TGTGCCAGCAGTTACGATCAACGACGATCCGGGACTCAAGCTGGAAACACCATATATTTT.

The chain carries TRBV2 and TRBJ1-1; no clear D gene. CDR1 and CDR2 from the germline V gene are SNHLY and FYNNEI. V shed 2 bases and J shed 2 bases, with 9 bases lying between them. The CDR3 is 14 residues long. The CDR3: CASSERSQNTEAFF. DNA of the CDR3: TGTGCCAGCAGTGAAAGGAGCCAAAACACTGAAGCTTTCTTT. The entire variable domain, with the rest obtained from reference TRBV2 and TRBJ1-1, is as follows: EPEVTQTPSHQVTQMGQEVILRCVPISNHLYFYWYRQILGQKVEFLVSFYNNEISEKSEIFDDQFSVERPDGSNFTLKIRSTKLEDSAMYFCASSERSQNTEAFFGQGTRLTVV.

This clone was found once. The chain is built from TRBV28 and TRBJ2-5; 7 bases fit TRBD1. The germline V gene has CDR1 MDHEN and CDR2 SYDVKM. CDR3 size: 17 residues. The junction had 13 bases not matched to a gene; V was cut back by 4 bases and J by 2 bases. In DNA, the CDR3 is TGTGCCAGCAGTTCGATCTGGGAGAGGGGGCGGCAAGAGACCCAGTACTTC. Translation gives CASSSIWERGRQETQYF.

The CDR3 reads CATSDDRDRGYYEQYV. The CDR3, as DNA: TGTGCCACCAGCGACGACCGGGACAGGGGATACTACGAGCAGTACGTC. The chain couples TRBV15 to TRBJ2-7; 10 bases agree with TRBD1. The CDR3 contains 16 residues. V lost 5 bases to trimming and J lost 3 bases; unmatched junction nucleotides: 10. Germline V CDR1 and CDR2: LNHNV, YYDKDF (reference sequence).

The chain links TRBV14 to TRBJ1-6, with TRBD1 matching 8 bases. CDR1 and CDR2 from the germline V gene are SGHDN and FVKESK. The V and J ends lost 6 bases and 7 bases, in that order; junction bases with no gene match: 5. The CDR3 has 14 residues. The CDR3 loop reads CASSRQGWNSPLHF. The CDR3 DNA follows: TGTGCCAGCAGTCGACAGGGGTGGAATTCACCCCTCCACTTT.

The V and J genes are TRBV4-3 and TRBJ1-4, with 8 bases fitting TRBD1. This CDR3 comprises 16 residues. The V and J ends lost 0 bases and 5 bases, in that order; junction bases with no gene match: 5. Germline-derived CDR1 and CDR2 are LGHNA and YSLEER. The CDR3 DNA reads as TGCGCCAGCAGCCAAGATCGCGGGACAGGAAATGAAAAACTGTTTTTT. Encoded protein: CASSQDRGTGNEKLFF.

The chain recombines TRBV30 with TRBJ2-4; TRBD2 is a possible D gene (6 bases). V lost 0 bases and J 0 bases, leaving 9 bases between the germline ends. Germline values: CDR1 GTSNPN, CDR2 SVGIG (reference sequence). The CDR3 loop spans 15 amino acids. CDR3 in DNA: TGTGCCTGGAGTGTGGGGGGAATAGCCAAAAACATTCAGTACTTC. Protein sequence: CAWSVGGIAKNIQYF.

This clone was picked up one time. The rearrangement links TRBV11-2 to TRBJ1-1; D not resolved. The V and J ends lost 0 bases and 4 bases respectively, with 9 bases between them. Germline values: CDR1 SGHAT, CDR2 FQNNGV. The CDR3 length is 14 residues. Written as DNA, the CDR3 is TGTGCCAGCAGCTTAGATTGGGCCTTCACTGAAGCTTTCTTT. Translating gives CASSLDWAFTEAFF. Together with reference TRBV11-2 and TRBJ1-1, the CDR3 gives the full variable domain: EAGVAQSPRYKIIEKRQSVAFWCNPISGHATLYWYQQILGQGPKLLIQFQNNGVVDDSQLPKDRFSAERLKGVDSTLKIQPAKLEDSAVYLCASSLDWAFTEAFFGQGTRLTVV.

V usage is TRBV28 and J usage is TRBJ1-1; TRBD1 matches 9 bases. Per the germline V gene, CDR1 is MDHEN and CDR2 is SYDVKM. CDR3 size: 15 residues. The ends lost 6 bases at V and 7 bases at J; junction bases unmatched: 12. DNA for the CDR3: TGTGCCAGCAGGCTAGGCCGACAGGGGGGAGATGAAGCTTTCTTT. As protein: CASRLGRQGGDEAFF. The complete variable domain, with remaining parts taken from reference TRBV28 and TRBJ1-1, reads DVKVTQSSRYLVKRTGEKVFLECVQDMDHENMFWYRQDPGLGLRLIYFSYDVKMKEKGDIPEGYSVSREKKERFSLILESASTNQTSMYLCASRLGRQGGDEAFFGQGTRLTVV.

This chain joins TRBV3-1 (or the pseudogene TRBV3-2) and TRBJ2-5, with 9 bases that match TRBD2. Per germline, CDR1 LGHDT and CDR2 YNNKEL (reference sequence). The CDR3 spans 14 residues. J lost 4 bases, V lost 8 bases, and 8 bases had no gene match. CDR3 protein: CASWVAGVGETQYF. The CDR3 DNA reads as TGTGCCAGCTGGGTAGCGGGAGTCGGAGAGACCCAGTACTTC.

The J gene is TRBJ1-1, the V gene TRBV3-1 (or the pseudogene TRBV3-2); 10 nucleotides agree with TRBD1. Trimming at V came to 4 bases and at J to 2 bases, leaving 7 bases not matched to a gene. From germline, CDR1 is LGHDT and CDR2 YNNKEL (reference sequence). The CDR3 spans 16 residues. The CDR3 nucleotides read TGTGCCAGCAGCCCCCGACAGGGGGCCCGTAACACTGAAGCTTTCTTT. This sequence encodes CASSPRQGARNTEAFF.

This chain links TRBV7-2 with TRBJ1-2; no definite D call. This CDR3 spans 15 amino acids. Trimming pared 1 base from V and 1 base from J, leaving 10 bases between. Germline CDR1 SGHTA, CDR2 FQGNSA. The CDR3 loop reads CASSLEYSYNYGYTF. In DNA form, the CDR3 reads TGTGCCAGCAGCTTAGAATACAGTTATAACTATGGCTACACCTTC.

V gene TRBV7-2 combines with J gene TRBJ2-7, with TRBD1 matching 8 bases. CDR1 is SGHTA and CDR2 is FQGNSA in the germline V gene. Trimming took 6 bases from V and 7 from J; bases not matched to a gene: 8. The CDR3 is 13 amino acids. The CDR3 loop reads CASSGDRPLEQYF. CDR3 nucleotides: TGTGCCAGCAGTGGGGACAGGCCCCTGGAGCAGTACTTC.